The rows below give T cell receptor beta chains drawn from one sample of a study of CD8+ T cells in alopecia areata. TCRdb's table, derived via immunoSEQ multiplex PCR, lists solely in-frame clones and lacks some. The table includes some 130,000 clones, almost 50% detected once. The sequences come from CD8+ T cells sorted from blood, collected at week 0. These receptors all come from a human donor with alopecia areata. The CDR3 runs from the conserved cysteine through the conserved F or W. The order of the fields is V gene, clone size, J gene, D gene, CDR3 protein, CDR3 DNA. A D gene is named only where the DNA matches it firmly. Only some rows state a clone size, as once, few, many or a class for expanded clones.

TRBV27	NA	TRBJ1-1	TRBD1	CASSLRTGSNTEAFF	TGTGCCAGCAGTTTAAGGACAGGTTCTAACACTGAAGCTTTCTTT
TRBV19	NA	TRBJ2-2	TRBD1	CASSIPRGLTGELFF	TGTGCCAGTAGTATCCCCAGGGGGTTGACCGGGGAGCTGTTTTTT
TRBV2	NA	TRBJ1-2	NA	CANSRQSLNYGYTF	TGTGCCAATAGTAGACAGTCTCTAAACTATGGCTACACCTTC
TRBV6-7	NA	TRBJ2-7	NA	CASSYPTNSYEQYF	TGTGCCAGCAGTTACCCGACGAATTCCTACGAGCAGTACTTC
TRBV9	NA	TRBJ1-2	TRBD1	CASSVGQGNGYTF	TGTGCCAGCAGCGTGGGACAGGGAAATGGCTACACCTTC
TRBV29-1	NA	TRBJ2-1	NA	CSVEDRGDPASYNEQFF	TGCAGCGTTGAAGACAGGGGGGATCCAGCCAGCTACAATGAGCAGTTCTTC
TRBV4-1	NA	TRBJ1-1	NA	CASSQGSEGDTEAFF	TGCGCCAGCAGCCAAGGCTCCGAGGGGGACACTGAAGCTTTCTTT
TRBV30	NA	TRBJ1-1	NA	CAWSVGGPEAFF	TGTGCCTGGAGTGTAGGGGGACCTGAAGCTTTCTTT
TRBV30	NA	TRBJ2-2	NA	CAWRVRGNTGELFF	TGTGCCTGGAGAGTTCGGGGGAACACCGGGGAGCTGTTTTTT
TRBV15	NA	TRBJ2-7	NA	CATSRDPTVAVYEQYF	TGTGCCACCAGCAGAGATCCCACCGTGGCAGTCTACGAGCAGTACTTC
TRBV27	NA	TRBJ2-5	NA	CASRFLGEGQETQYF	TGTGCCAGCAGATTTCTTGGGGAAGGCCAAGAGACCCAGTACTTC
TRBV5-1	NA	TRBJ1-2	TRBD1	CASSLSGGVYYGYTF	TGCGCCAGCAGCTTGTCAGGGGGCGTCTACTATGGCTACACCTTC
TRBV5-4	few	TRBJ2-3	NA	CASSPDGGGTQYF	TGTGCCAGCAGCCCGGACGGAGGGGGCACGCAGTATTTT
TRBV27	few	TRBJ1-1	NA	CASSFGIGVTEAFF	TGTGCCAGCAGTTTTGGTATTGGCGTCACTGAAGCTTTCTTT
TRBV7-8	few	TRBJ1-6	NA	CASSFGGSISYNSPLHF	TGTGCCAGCAGCTTCGGGGGGTCGATCTCCTATAATTCACCCCTCCACTTT
TRBV6-6	NA	TRBJ1-2	TRBD1	CASSYPQGLDGYTF	TGTGCCAGCAGTTACCCACAGGGGCTGGATGGCTACACCTTC
TRBV4-2	NA	TRBJ2-7	TRBD2	CASRLAGGSMEQYF	TGTGCCAGCAGACTAGCGGGGGGGAGTATGGAGCAGTACTTC
TRBV27	few	TRBJ1-5	NA	CASSSQGRFQPQHF	TGTGCCAGCAGTTCCCAGGGTCGGTTTCAGCCCCAGCATTTT
TRBV5-6	NA	TRBJ1-5	NA	CASSSGSNQPQHF	TGTGCCAGCAGCAGCGGGAGCAATCAGCCCCAGCATTTT
TRBV13	few	TRBJ2-3	NA	CASSPPSTDTQYF	TGTGCCAGCAGCCCCCCCAGCACAGATACGCAGTATTTT
TRBV4-1	NA	TRBJ2-3	TRBD1	CASSFWTGFSDTQYF	TGCGCCAGCAGCTTCTGGACAGGTTTTTCAGATACGCAGTATTTT
TRBV10-2	NA	TRBJ1-2	TRBD1	CASRQGGDFYGYTF	TGCGCCAGCAGACAGGGGGGGGACTTCTATGGCTACACCTTC
TRBV2	NA	TRBJ1-5	TRBD1	CASSRQGVNQPQHF	TGTGCCAGCAGTCGACAGGGAGTCAATCAGCCCCAGCATTTT
TRBV5-1	few	TRBJ1-2	NA	CASSLDLYHLGYTF	TGCGCCAGCAGCTTGGACCTGTACCACCTAGGCTACACCTTC
TRBV10-2	few	TRBJ2-3	NA	CAGTVGSQDTQYF	TGCGCCGGAACAGTCGGGTCCCAAGATACGCAGTATTTT
TRBV13	once	TRBJ1-1	NA	CASSLGMMGTEAFF	TGTGCCAGCAGCTTAGGCATGATGGGGACTGAAGCTTTCTTT
TRBV30	NA	TRBJ1-6	NA	CAWSVVSNSPLHF	TGTGCCTGGAGTGTAGTCAGTAATTCACCCCTCCACTTT
TRBV9	NA	TRBJ2-3	NA	CASSARYVPDTQYF	TGTGCCAGCAGCGCCCGATATGTCCCAGATACGCAGTATTTT
TRBV5-4	NA	TRBJ2-7	TRBD1	CASSLDRGIYEQYF	TGTGCCAGCAGCTTAGACAGGGGGATTTACGAGCAGTACTTC
TRBV30	NA	TRBJ1-5	NA	CAWSVGARNQPQHF	TGTGCCTGGTCCGTTGGGGCACGCAATCAGCCCCAGCATTTT
TRBV27	once	TRBJ1-1	NA	CASSLADRHTEAFF	TGTGCCAGCAGTTTAGCGGATAGACACACTGAAGCTTTCTTT
TRBV29-1	few	TRBJ1-1	NA	CSVFPTEAFF	TGCAGCGTCTTTCCTACTGAAGCTTTCTTT
TRBV6-5	NA	TRBJ2-3	NA	CASSYRSSTDTQYF	TGTGCCAGCAGTTATAGGAGTTCCACAGATACGCAGTATTTT
TRBV9	many	TRBJ2-4	NA	CASSVEGGVNIQYF	TGTGCCAGCAGCGTAGAAGGGGGAGTAAACATTCAGTACTTC
TRBV4-1	NA	TRBJ2-6	NA	CASSPLTLIPSGANVLTF	TGCGCCAGCAGCCCCTTGACCTTAATCCCTTCCGGGGCCAACGTCCTGACTTTC
TRBV29-1	few	TRBJ2-1	TRBD2	CSASGGALNEQFF	TGCAGCGCTAGCGGGGGGGCCCTCAATGAGCAGTTCTTC
TRBV7-9	NA	TRBJ1-2	NA	CASSPDTKDYGYTF	TGTGCCAGCAGCCCGGACACCAAGGACTATGGCTACACCTTC
TRBV6-5	NA	TRBJ1-2	TRBD1	CASSSRTGNNYGYTF	TGTGCCAGCAGTAGCAGGACAGGCAATAACTATGGCTACACCTTC
TRBV7-9	NA	TRBJ2-7	TRBD1	CASSWAGQGNSEQYF	TGTGCCAGCAGTTGGGCAGGACAGGGGAACAGCGAGCAGTACTTC
TRBV4-1	NA	TRBJ1-1	NA	CASSQRTPNTEAFF	TGCGCCAGCAGCCAGCGGACACCGAACACTGAAGCTTTCTTT
TRBV2	NA	TRBJ2-7	NA	CASTALSDYEQYF	TGTGCCAGCACAGCCCTGTCGGACTACGAGCAGTACTTC
TRBV19	few	TRBJ1-5	TRBD1	CASSIETGQGSQPQHF	TGTGCCAGTAGTATAGAGACGGGACAGGGGAGTCAGCCCCAGCATTTT
TRBV5-6	few	TRBJ2-7	TRBD1	CASSSGTGSYEQYF	TGTGCCAGCAGCTCCGGGACAGGGTCCTACGAGCAGTACTTC
TRBV9	few	TRBJ1-2	NA	CASSLHTF	TGTGCCAGCAGCCTCCACACCTTC
TRBV5-1	few	TRBJ2-5	TRBD1	CASSHRQGSWGETQYF	TGCGCCAGCAGCCATCGACAGGGTAGTTGGGGAGAGACCCAGTACTTC
TRBV5-1	few	TRBJ2-2	TRBD1	CASRLDQGAGELFF	TGCGCCAGCAGATTGGACCAGGGGGCCGGGGAGCTGTTTTTT
TRBV7-9	NA	TRBJ2-3	NA	CASSLDTQYF	TGTGCCAGCAGCTTAGATACGCAGTATTTT
TRBV7-8	few	TRBJ1-4	NA	CASSPLNVVDEKLFF	TGTGCCAGCAGCCCCCTTAATGTGGTGGATGAAAAACTGTTTTTT
TRBV18	NA	TRBJ1-2	NA	CASSPDSHGYTF	TGTGCCAGCTCACCTGACAGCCATGGCTACACCTTC
TRBV30	NA	TRBJ2-7	NA	CAWSGTPYEQYF	TGTGCCTGGAGTGGTACACCCTACGAGCAGTACTTC
TRBV7-9	NA	TRBJ2-7	NA	CASSLAEPSYEQYF	TGTGCCAGCAGCTTAGCAGAGCCCTCCTACGAGCAGTACTTC